This T cell receptor (beta chain) came from a study of spatial heterogeneity in lung cancer. In the study overall: Raw reads contained each unique TCR and UMI combination more than ten times on average. Points from the study as a whole: For expanded intratumoral alpha and beta TCRs, counts tracked tumor mutation counts.

All TCR cDNA molecules were individually tagged with a unique molecular identifier. TCRdb recomputed calls from the 5' RACE reads with MiXCR, one row per CDR3 protein. The table shows tens of thousands of distinct CDR3 sequences, with approximately 16% occurring only once. Germline V gene data show CDR1 as MNHNS and CDR2 as SASEGT. The trim removed 6 bases at V and 2 bases at J, leaving 21 bases unmatched. This CDR3 is built from 19 residues. The sample's time point: sample taken at primary tumor resection. Unsorted whole RNA samples from tumor, nontumor lung or frozen PBMC were sequenced. With regard to this clonotype: Antigen: not known.

The rearrangement links TRBV6-1 to TRBJ2-7; 8 nucleotides align to TRBD2. The source material was lung tumor tissue, sampled at surgery. The sequence was collected from a female donor with early-stage non-small cell lung cancer. The DNA for the CDR3 is TGTGCCAGCAGACCCGGGGGAGTAGCGGGACCCTCCCCGGCCTACGAGCAGTACTTC. Its protein is CASRPGGVAGPSPAYEQYF.